The rows below give T cell receptor beta chains drawn from one sample of a study of blood T cell repertoires in COVID-19. Assay used: immunoSEQ multiplex PCR; TCRdb lists only in-frame clones, some missing. Among 120,000 to 150,000 clones listed, almost 90% were seen once. Sequenced input: peripheral blood. The receptors originated from a woman aged 55-69 years with acute or convalescent COVID-19. Each CDR3 is given with its conserved first and last residue. The order of the fields is V gene, J gene, clone size, D gene, CDR3 protein, CDR3 DNA. A D gene is named only where the DNA matches it firmly. Clone size is given for some rows only: seen once, a few or many times, or a class if the clone is expanded.

v_call: TRBV10-2; j_call: TRBJ2-1; clone_size: .; d_call: TRBD1; cdr3_aa: CASSGTRDRRTRYNEQFF; cdr3_nt: TGCGCCAGCAGTGGAACCCGGGACAGGAGAACCCGCTACAATGAGCAGTTCTTC
v_call: TRBV28; j_call: TRBJ1-2; clone_size: few; d_call: .; cdr3_aa: CASSLTGYGYTF; cdr3_nt: TGTGCCAGCAGTTTAACAGGCTATGGCTACACCTTC
v_call: TRBV20-1; j_call: TRBJ2-1; clone_size: .; d_call: .; cdr3_aa: CSHRLRVEQFF; cdr3_nt: TGCAGCCACAGGTTGCGAGTTGAGCAGTTCTTC
v_call: TRBV2; j_call: TRBJ2-3; clone_size: once; d_call: TRBD2; cdr3_aa: CASIGVAGGIRDTQYF; cdr3_nt: TGTGCCAGCATCGGAGTAGCGGGGGGTATCCGGGATACGCAGTATTTT
v_call: TRBV6-2/TRBV6-3; j_call: TRBJ1-1; clone_size: .; d_call: TRBD1; cdr3_aa: CASSQTAWTGTSEAFF; cdr3_nt: TGTGCCAGCAGTCAAACCGCTTGGACAGGGACGAGTGAAGCTTTCTTT
v_call: TRBV5-6; j_call: TRBJ1-2; clone_size: .; d_call: .; cdr3_aa: CASSLGTWGANYGYTF; cdr3_nt: TGTGCCAGCAGCTTGGGGACGTGGGGGGCTAACTATGGCTACACCTTC
v_call: TRBV5-8; j_call: TRBJ2-2; clone_size: .; d_call: TRBD2; cdr3_aa: CASSFVLAGSDTGELFF; cdr3_nt: TGTGCCAGCAGCTTTGTGCTAGCGGGGTCAGACACCGGGGAGCTGTTTTTT
v_call: TRBV7-9; j_call: TRBJ1-5; clone_size: .; d_call: TRBD1; cdr3_aa: CASSSRTGSNQPQHF; cdr3_nt: TGTGCCAGCAGCTCAAGGACAGGTAGCAATCAGCCCCAGCATTTT
v_call: TRBV11-2; j_call: TRBJ1-5; clone_size: .; d_call: TRBD1; cdr3_aa: CASSLGQGDQPQHF; cdr3_nt: TGTGCCAGCAGCCTGGGACAGGGTGATCAGCCCCAGCATTTT
v_call: TRBV7-3; j_call: TRBJ2-2; clone_size: .; d_call: .; cdr3_aa: CASSFGGTGELFF; cdr3_nt: TGTGCCAGCAGCTTCGGGGGCACCGGGGAGCTGTTTTTT
v_call: TRBV4-1; j_call: TRBJ2-7; clone_size: once; d_call: TRBD2; cdr3_aa: CASSQPRGGLAGSYEQYF; cdr3_nt: TGCGCCAGCAGCCAACCTAGAGGGGGACTAGCGGGGTCTTACGAGCAGTACTTC
v_call: TRBV28; j_call: TRBJ2-1; clone_size: once; d_call: TRBD2; cdr3_aa: CASSVAGGLNEQFF; cdr3_nt: TGTGCCAGCAGTGTAGCGGGGGGGCTTAATGAGCAGTTCTTC
v_call: TRBV27; j_call: TRBJ1-5; clone_size: .; d_call: TRBD1; cdr3_aa: CASSSDRVEQPQHF; cdr3_nt: TGTGCCAGCAGTTCGGACAGGGTGGAGCAGCCCCAGCATTTT
v_call: TRBV5-1; j_call: TRBJ1-1; clone_size: .; d_call: TRBD1; cdr3_aa: CASSSTGDDTEAFF; cdr3_nt: TGCGCCAGCAGCTCGACAGGGGACGACACTGAAGCTTTCTTT
v_call: TRBV6-2/TRBV6-3; j_call: TRBJ2-5; clone_size: .; d_call: .; cdr3_aa: CASSYLAQETQYF; cdr3_nt: TGTGCCAGCAGTTACCTGGCCCAAGAGACCCAGTACTTC
v_call: TRBV16; j_call: TRBJ1-5; clone_size: .; d_call: TRBD1; cdr3_aa: CASSQWGQGQAPQHF; cdr3_nt: TGTGCCAGCAGCCAATGGGGACAGGGCCAGGCGCCCCAGCATTTT
v_call: TRBV7-9; j_call: TRBJ2-7; clone_size: .; d_call: TRBD2; cdr3_aa: CASSTWTSGGYEQYF; cdr3_nt: TGTGCCAGCAGCACCTGGACTAGCGGGGGCTACGAGCAGTACTTC
v_call: TRBV18; j_call: TRBJ2-1; clone_size: .; d_call: .; cdr3_aa: CASSRRSAGETYNEQFF; cdr3_nt: TGTGCCAGCTCACGAAGGTCGGCAGGTGAAACCTACAATGAGCAGTTCTTC
v_call: TRBV10-3; j_call: TRBJ2-1; clone_size: .; d_call: TRBD1; cdr3_aa: CAISVWTGGDNEQFF; cdr3_nt: TGTGCCATCAGTGTTTGGACAGGGGGAGACAATGAGCAGTTCTTC
v_call: TRBV30; j_call: TRBJ2-6; clone_size: .; d_call: TRBD2; cdr3_aa: CALARGSSGANVLTF; cdr3_nt: TGTGCCCTAGCTCGCGGGAGCTCTGGGGCCAACGTCCTGACTTTC
v_call: TRBV7-9; j_call: TRBJ1-6; clone_size: .; d_call: .; cdr3_aa: CASSPDSDSPLHF; cdr3_nt: TGTGCCAGCAGTCCAGACAGTGATTCACCCCTCCACTTT
v_call: TRBV6-6; j_call: TRBJ1-2; clone_size: .; d_call: TRBD1; cdr3_aa: CASSSYRDSYGYTF; cdr3_nt: TGTGCCAGCAGTTCTTACCGGGACAGCTATGGCTACACCTTC
v_call: TRBV24-1; j_call: TRBJ2-5; clone_size: .; d_call: .; cdr3_aa: CATSDSLKTQYF; cdr3_nt: TGTGCCACCAGTGATTCGTTAAAGACCCAGTACTTC
v_call: TRBV19; j_call: TRBJ1-5; clone_size: .; d_call: .; cdr3_aa: CASSMAAYSNQPQHF; cdr3_nt: TGTGCCAGTAGTATGGCGGCTTATAGCAATCAGCCCCAGCATTTT
v_call: TRBV3-1/TRBV3-2; j_call: TRBJ2-7; clone_size: .; d_call: .; cdr3_aa: CASSLGQESSYEQYF; cdr3_nt: TGTGCCAGCAGCTTGGGGCAGGAGAGCTCCTACGAGCAGTACTTC
v_call: TRBV4-3; j_call: TRBJ2-2; clone_size: .; d_call: TRBD2; cdr3_aa: CASKGGETNTGELFF; cdr3_nt: TGCGCCAGCAAGGGAGGGGAGACGAACACCGGGGAGCTGTTTTTT
v_call: TRBV6-5; j_call: TRBJ2-5; clone_size: .; d_call: .; cdr3_aa: CASTSQETQYF; cdr3_nt: TGTGCCAGCACCAGCCAAGAGACCCAGTACTTC
v_call: TRBV24-1; j_call: TRBJ1-4; clone_size: few; d_call: .; cdr3_aa: CATGEANNEKLFF; cdr3_nt: TGTGCCACCGGCGAGGCGAACAATGAAAAACTGTTTTTT
v_call: TRBV5-7; j_call: TRBJ1-5; clone_size: .; d_call: .; cdr3_aa: CASSFTFRGYQPQHF; cdr3_nt: TGTGCCAGCAGCTTTACGTTTAGGGGCTATCAGCCCCAGCATTTT
v_call: TRBV14; j_call: TRBJ2-7; clone_size: .; d_call: TRBD2; cdr3_aa: CASSQGVLRGGSYEQYF; cdr3_nt: TGTGCCAGCAGCCAAGGAGTTCTGCGGGGGGGCTCCTACGAGCAGTACTTC
v_call: TRBV19; j_call: TRBJ2-7; clone_size: .; d_call: TRBD2; cdr3_aa: CASTPSGGPYEQYF; cdr3_nt: TGTGCCAGTACCCCTAGCGGGGGGCCCTACGAGCAGTACTTC
v_call: TRBV4-1; j_call: TRBJ1-1; clone_size: .; d_call: .; cdr3_aa: CASSPTRGNTEAFF; cdr3_nt: TGCGCCAGCAGCCCAACTCGGGGGAACACTGAAGCTTTCTTT
v_call: TRBV7-2; j_call: TRBJ1-2; clone_size: .; d_call: .; cdr3_aa: CASSFNRVGDGYTF; cdr3_nt: TGTGCCAGCAGCTTCAACAGGGTGGGCGATGGCTACACCTTC
v_call: TRBV15; j_call: TRBJ1-3; clone_size: .; d_call: .; cdr3_aa: CASSRGTGNTIYF; cdr3_nt: TGTGCCAGTTCCCGGGGAACTGGAAACACCATATATTTT